The T cell receptor (beta chain) described here comes from a study of blood T cell repertoires in COVID-19. Study-level information: Acute-phase and convalescent COVID-19 samples originated in the United States, Italy and Spain.

Assay: immunoSEQ multiplex PCR; the TCRdb copy retains only in-frame clones and omits some. Of some 150,000 clones listed, approximately 83% are singletons. V was clipped by 4 bases and J by 4 bases, with 4 bases between them. This CDR3 contains 12 residues. Germline V lookup: CDR1 SNHLY, CDR2 FYNNEI. Enrolment of Seattle patients took place during active infection, and they were followed longitudinally. The chain combines TRBV2 with TRBJ1-4; no reliable D call. The TCR sequence derives from a woman aged 60-75 years with COVID-19, enrolled during active disease. The sample consisted of peripheral blood. The CDR3 DNA reads TGTGCCAGCAGTGGGAGTAATGAAAAACTGTTTTTT. Its translation: CASSGSNEKLFF. Based on the CDR3 plus reference TRBV2 and TRBJ1-4, the full variable domain is EPEVTQTPSHQVTQMGQEVILRCVPISNHLYFYWYRQILGQKVEFLVSFYNNEISEKSEIFDDQFSVERPDGSNFTLKIRSTKLEDSAMYFCASSGSNEKLFFGSGTQLSVL.